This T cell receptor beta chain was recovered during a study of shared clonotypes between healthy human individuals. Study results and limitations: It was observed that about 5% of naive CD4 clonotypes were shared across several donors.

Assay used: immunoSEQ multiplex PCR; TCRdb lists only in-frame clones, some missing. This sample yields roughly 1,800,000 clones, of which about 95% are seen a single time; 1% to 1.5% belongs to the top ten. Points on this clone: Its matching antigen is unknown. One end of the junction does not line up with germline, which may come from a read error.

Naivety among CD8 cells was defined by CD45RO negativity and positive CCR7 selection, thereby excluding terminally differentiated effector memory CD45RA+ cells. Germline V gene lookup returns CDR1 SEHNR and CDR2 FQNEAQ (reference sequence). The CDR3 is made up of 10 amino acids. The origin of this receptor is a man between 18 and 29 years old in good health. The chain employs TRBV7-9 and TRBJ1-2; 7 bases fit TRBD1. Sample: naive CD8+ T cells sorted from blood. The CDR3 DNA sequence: TGTGCCAGCAGCAGCTTTCGGGACAGCTTC. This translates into CASSSFRDSF.